What follows describes a single T cell receptor (beta chain). Participants came from about 24 US areas, aged roughly 18 to 89 years. Assignment of participants to cohorts was predicated upon participant-reported clinical history. The data were obtained in a study of blood T cell repertoires in COVID-19. Study information: PBMCs, B-cell-depleted T cells, or T cells were the source of the cDNA or gDNA that made up the material.

The J segment lost 0 bases and the V segment lost 2 bases, leaving 3 bases of the junction unmatched. The CDR3 consists of 15 residues. Germline values: CDR1 MNHEY, CDR2 SVGAGI. In the study's own analysis: Amplification from reference gene primers served as the basis for estimated nucleated cell counts. TCRdb keeps only in-frame clones here, not all; method: immunoSEQ multiplex PCR. V, J and clone size are those of that table, while D and trimming were read from the DNA. This sample has some 140,000 clones; 80% to 90% occur once, and the top ten carry about 2.4%. The chain carries TRBV6-5 and TRBJ1-1; 7 nucleotides match TRBD1. The sequence was collected from a man aged 35 to 55 with acute COVID-19. The sample consisted of PBMCs or T cells enriched from blood (not recorded which). The CDR3 DNA sequence: TGTGCCAGCAGTTACAGGGGACAGCTGAACACTGAAGCTTTCTTT. Its translation: CASSYRGQLNTEAFF.